This entry describes one T cell receptor (beta chain). What it binds is not known. This may come from a read error, since a much larger clone is one base off. The sample belongs to a study of post-analysis software for immune sequencing data. There are 14 residues in the CDR3. Germline V CDR1 and CDR2: SGDLS, YYNGEE. General study results and limits: F measure showed strong co-clustering of same-batch samples. The study found TRBV5-6, TRBV5-1 and TRBV20-1 among roughly 5 TRBV segments more frequent in patients than controls. Relative to controls, patients with multiple sclerosis showed significantly lower normalized Chao1 diversity.

cDNA libraries of TCR beta carried unique molecular identifiers. Roughly 0.5 million cDNA molecules were obtained from around 1 to 9.1 million T cells. TCRdb re-called the PCR reads with MiXCR, one entry per CDR3 protein. The sample yields hundreds of thousands of distinct CDR3 sequences, about 38% seen once. The sequencing input was blood. The chain is built from TRBV9 and TRBJ2-1; tentatively, D is TRBD2 (5 bases). The tail of the sequence fits TRBJ2-7 better, so the J call may be wrong. This TCR was sampled from a girl under 18 with multiple sclerosis. The CDR3 region has the DNA TGTGCCAGCAGCGTAAGAGGAGACTACAATGAGCAGTACTTC. Residues: CASSVRGDYNEQYF.